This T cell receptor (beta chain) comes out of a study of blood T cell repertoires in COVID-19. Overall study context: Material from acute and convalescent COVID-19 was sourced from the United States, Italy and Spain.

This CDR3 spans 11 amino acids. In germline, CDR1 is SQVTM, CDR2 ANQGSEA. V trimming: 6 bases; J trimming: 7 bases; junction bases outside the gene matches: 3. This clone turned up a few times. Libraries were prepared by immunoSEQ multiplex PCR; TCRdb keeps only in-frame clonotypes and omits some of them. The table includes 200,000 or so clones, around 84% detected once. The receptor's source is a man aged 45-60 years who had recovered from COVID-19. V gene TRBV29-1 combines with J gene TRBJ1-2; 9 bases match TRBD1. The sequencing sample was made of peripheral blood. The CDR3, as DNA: TGCAGCGTCCGGGACAGGGCTGGCTACACCTTC. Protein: CSVRDRAGYTF. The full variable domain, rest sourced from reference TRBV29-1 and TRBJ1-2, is SAVISQKPSRDICQRGTSLTIQCQVDSQVTMMFWYRQQPGQSLTLIATANQGSEATYESGFVIDKFPISRPNLTFSTLTVSNMSPEDSSIYLCSVRDRAGYTFGSGTRLTVV.